These T cell receptor beta chains were read from a single sample in a study of T cells after yellow fever vaccination. A single record per CDR3 protein comes from TCRdb applying MiXCR to the 5' RACE reads. The data contain some 560,000 distinct CDR3 sequences, under 25% of them singletons. Sample: PBMCs, taken 15 days after the yellow fever booster vaccination. The origin of the receptors is a man younger than 45 who received the YFV17D yellow fever vaccine. Each CDR3 is given with its conserved first and last residue. The D gene is left open where the match is weak. A row's size may be missing; if present it is once, few, many or a size class.

j_gene: TRBJ2-3
d_gene: .
v_gene: TRBV6-5
abundance: .
CDR3nt: TGTGCCAGCAGTTACCAGGGATATACGCAGTATTTT
CDR3aa: CASSYQGYTQYF

j_gene: TRBJ2-5
d_gene: TRBD2
v_gene: TRBV6-2/TRBV6-3
abundance: .
CDR3nt: TGTGCCAGCAGTTTTGCGGGAGCGGGAGAGACCCAGTACTTC
CDR3aa: CASSFAGAGETQYF

j_gene: TRBJ2-7
d_gene: TRBD2
v_gene: TRBV20-1
abundance: few
CDR3nt: TGCAGTGCTAGCCTCCCTTTAGCGGGAGTAGGAGGGGAGCAGTACTTC
CDR3aa: CSASLPLAGVGGEQYF

j_gene: TRBJ1-1
d_gene: .
v_gene: TRBV12-3/TRBV12-4
abundance: few
CDR3nt: TGTGCCAGCAGCCCCCGGGGCTTTCGGAGTATGAACACTGAAGCTTTCTTT
CDR3aa: CASSPRGFRSMNTEAFF

j_gene: TRBJ2-1
d_gene: .
v_gene: TRBV9
abundance: .
CDR3nt: TGTGCCAGCAGCCCCCGCTGGGGTGGTGAGCAGTTCTTC
CDR3aa: CASSPRWGGEQFF

j_gene: TRBJ2-1
d_gene: TRBD2
v_gene: TRBV7-9
abundance: .
CDR3nt: TGTGCCAGCAGCTCGGGACTAGCGGGACTGGATGAGCAGTTCTTC
CDR3aa: CASSSGLAGLDEQFF

j_gene: TRBJ2-3
d_gene: .
v_gene: TRBV7-2
abundance: few
CDR3nt: TGTGCCAGCAGCTTCAGAGAGTATGCAGATACGCAGTATTTT
CDR3aa: CASSFREYADTQYF

j_gene: TRBJ2-3
d_gene: .
v_gene: TRBV20-1
abundance: few
CDR3nt: TGCAGTGCTAGAGATAGCGGAGGCACAGATACGCAGTATTTT
CDR3aa: CSARDSGGTDTQYF

j_gene: TRBJ2-1
d_gene: TRBD1
v_gene: TRBV4-3
abundance: .
CDR3nt: TGCGCCAGCAGCCAACTGGGACAGGGCCCCAATGAGCAGTTCTTC
CDR3aa: CASSQLGQGPNEQFF

j_gene: TRBJ2-1
d_gene: TRBD2
v_gene: TRBV20-1
abundance: .
CDR3nt: TGCAGTGCTAGGTCGAGCGGGAGGGCCCCTGTAAAATTCTTC
CDR3aa: CSARSSGRAPVKFF

j_gene: TRBJ2-3
d_gene: .
v_gene: TRBV5-1
abundance: .
CDR3nt: TGCGCCAGCAGCTCCACACCTCAGGCGGGCTGGGGGCAGTATTTT
CDR3aa: CASSSTPQAGWGQYF

j_gene: TRBJ1-5
d_gene: TRBD1
v_gene: TRBV4-2
abundance: .
CDR3nt: TGTGCCAGCAGCCAAGAAACAGGGGATAGCAATCAGCCCCAGCATTTT
CDR3aa: CASSQETGDSNQPQHF

j_gene: TRBJ2-7
d_gene: TRBD1
v_gene: TRBV5-1
abundance: .
CDR3nt: TGCGCCAGCAGCAGAAGACAGGGGTCCTACGAGCAGTACTTC
CDR3aa: CASSRRQGSYEQYF

j_gene: TRBJ2-7
d_gene: TRBD2
v_gene: TRBV6-2/TRBV6-3
abundance: .
CDR3nt: TGTGCCACCACTCGGACTAGCGGGAGCTACGAGCAGTACTTC
CDR3aa: CATTRTSGSYEQYF

j_gene: TRBJ1-5
d_gene: TRBD1
v_gene: TRBV6-5
abundance: .
CDR3nt: TGTGCCAGCAGTTACTCAGGGGGCCCGGGTCAGCCCCAGCATTTT
CDR3aa: CASSYSGGPGQPQHF

j_gene: TRBJ1-5
d_gene: .
v_gene: TRBV6-5
abundance: .
CDR3nt: TGTGCCAGCAGTTACTCTGCAGGGGTGGATCAGCCCCAGCATTTT
CDR3aa: CASSYSAGVDQPQHF

j_gene: TRBJ2-2
d_gene: .
v_gene: TRBV28
abundance: few
CDR3nt: TGTGCCAGCGCGACCAGGGGAACCGGGGAGCTGTTTTTT
CDR3aa: CASATRGTGELFF

j_gene: TRBJ2-3
d_gene: .
v_gene: TRBV20-1
abundance: .
CDR3nt: TGCAGTGCTAGCCCTCCGATTGGAGATACGCAGTATTTT
CDR3aa: CSASPPIGDTQYF

j_gene: TRBJ2-3
d_gene: .
v_gene: TRBV12-3/TRBV12-4
abundance: .
CDR3nt: TGTGCCAGCAGCCGGACACTAGGACGCGATACGCAGTATTTT
CDR3aa: CASSRTLGRDTQYF

j_gene: TRBJ1-6
d_gene: .
v_gene: TRBV6-2/TRBV6-3
abundance: few
CDR3nt: TGTGCCAGCAGTTACGGGGAGACGTATAATTCACCCCTCCACTTT
CDR3aa: CASSYGETYNSPLHF

j_gene: TRBJ2-1
d_gene: .
v_gene: TRBV7-9
abundance: few
CDR3nt: TGTGCCAGCACCCTAAACGGGTTTGAGCAGTTCTTC
CDR3aa: CASTLNGFEQFF

j_gene: TRBJ2-7
d_gene: TRBD2
v_gene: TRBV25-1
abundance: .
CDR3nt: TGTGCCAGCAGTGACCCAGGGACTAGCGGGAGGAACTACGAGCAGTACTTC
CDR3aa: CASSDPGTSGRNYEQYF

j_gene: TRBJ2-1
d_gene: TRBD2
v_gene: TRBV3-1
abundance: few
CDR3nt: TGTGCCAGCAGCCAGCTAGCGGGCACCTTGGGCAATGAGCAGTTCTTC
CDR3aa: CASSQLAGTLGNEQFF

j_gene: TRBJ2-3
d_gene: .
v_gene: TRBV4-3
abundance: many
CDR3nt: TGCGCCAGCAGCCAAGGATCCAGCACAGATACGCAGTATTTT
CDR3aa: CASSQGSSTDTQYF

j_gene: TRBJ1-6
d_gene: .
v_gene: TRBV7-8
abundance: .
CDR3nt: TGTGCCAGGACGGGGTCGGCGGCAACTAATTCACCCCTCCACTTT
CDR3aa: CARTGSAATNSPLHF

j_gene: TRBJ1-1
d_gene: TRBD1
v_gene: TRBV6-5
abundance: few
CDR3nt: TGTGCCAGCAGTTCCCCCGACAGGGGGGAGAACACTGAAGCTTTCTTT
CDR3aa: CASSSPDRGENTEAFF

j_gene: TRBJ2-7
d_gene: .
v_gene: TRBV4-3
abundance: .
CDR3nt: TGCGCCAGCAGCCAAGAGATCGGTGGATACTTGTACTTC
CDR3aa: CASSQEIGGYLYF

j_gene: TRBJ2-1
d_gene: TRBD1
v_gene: TRBV20-1
abundance: .
CDR3nt: TGCAGTGCAGGGGACAGGGCCCTAAATGAGCAGTTCTTC
CDR3aa: CSAGDRALNEQFF

j_gene: TRBJ2-5
d_gene: TRBD2
v_gene: TRBV20-1
abundance: .
CDR3nt: TGCAGTGCTAGAGCGGAGGCGGGAGGATCGGGTTGGTCCCAGTACTTC
CDR3aa: CSARAEAGGSGWSQYF

j_gene: TRBJ2-7
d_gene: TRBD2
v_gene: TRBV5-6
abundance: .
CDR3nt: TGTGCCAGCGTACTAGCGGGAGAGATCGAGCAGTACTTC
CDR3aa: CASVLAGEIEQYF

j_gene: TRBJ1-2
d_gene: TRBD1
v_gene: TRBV7-9
abundance: .
CDR3nt: TGTGCCAGCAGCCCCGGACAGGGGCCCTCCAATGGCTACACCTTC
CDR3aa: CASSPGQGPSNGYTF

j_gene: TRBJ2-7
d_gene: .
v_gene: TRBV20-1
abundance: .
CDR3nt: TGCAGTGCCGAGGAAGTGACCGAGCAGTACTTC
CDR3aa: CSAEEVTEQYF

j_gene: TRBJ2-5
d_gene: TRBD2
v_gene: TRBV15
abundance: .
CDR3nt: TGTGCCACCAGCAGGGGACTAGCGGGAGTTGAGACCCAGTACTTC
CDR3aa: CATSRGLAGVETQYF

j_gene: TRBJ2-1
d_gene: TRBD2
v_gene: TRBV29-1
abundance: .
CDR3nt: TGCAGCGATCATAGCGGGAAGGTAAATGAGCAGTTCTTC
CDR3aa: CSDHSGKVNEQFF

j_gene: TRBJ2-7
d_gene: .
v_gene: TRBV7-9
abundance: .
CDR3nt: TGTGCCAGCACCGGGGACCTAGAGGAGACCTACGAGCAGTACTTC
CDR3aa: CASTGDLEETYEQYF

j_gene: TRBJ2-3
d_gene: TRBD2
v_gene: TRBV24-1
abundance: .
CDR3nt: TGTGCCACCAGTCGAACTAGCGGGAGTGGTGGAGATACGCAGTATTTT
CDR3aa: CATSRTSGSGGDTQYF

j_gene: TRBJ1-5
d_gene: TRBD1
v_gene: TRBV19
abundance: .
CDR3nt: TGTGCCAGTAGTCCCAGGGGGCCGCGGCCCCAGCATTTT
CDR3aa: CASSPRGPRPQHF

j_gene: TRBJ2-3
d_gene: TRBD2
v_gene: TRBV9
abundance: .
CDR3nt: TGTGCCAGCAGCGTACAAGCGGGAGCCACCACAGATACGCAGTATTTT
CDR3aa: CASSVQAGATTDTQYF

j_gene: TRBJ2-5
d_gene: TRBD2
v_gene: TRBV5-5
abundance: many
CDR3nt: TGTGCCAGCAGCTTGCCTACTAGCGTTGTAGAGACCCAGTACTTC
CDR3aa: CASSLPTSVVETQYF

j_gene: TRBJ2-1
d_gene: .
v_gene: TRBV7-8
abundance: few
CDR3nt: TGTGCCAGCAGACTTACAGGGAAACCCTACAATGAGCAGTTCTTC
CDR3aa: CASRLTGKPYNEQFF

j_gene: TRBJ2-3
d_gene: TRBD2
v_gene: TRBV12-3/TRBV12-4
abundance: .
CDR3nt: TGTGCCAGCAGATCACTAGCGGGAGATTGGTATACGCAGTATTTT
CDR3aa: CASRSLAGDWYTQYF

j_gene: TRBJ2-3
d_gene: .
v_gene: TRBV5-1
abundance: few
CDR3nt: TGCGCCAGCAGCTCCCTGGTGTCGGGGAGATCTAGCACAGATACGCAGTATTTT
CDR3aa: CASSSLVSGRSSTDTQYF

j_gene: TRBJ2-7
d_gene: .
v_gene: TRBV6-1
abundance: few
CDR3nt: TGTGCCAGCAGCAGGACCGAGACCTACGAGCAGTACTTC
CDR3aa: CASSRTETYEQYF

j_gene: TRBJ2-3
d_gene: .
v_gene: TRBV25-1
abundance: few
CDR3nt: TGTGCCAGCACAAGAAGCGGCGCAGATACGCAGTATTTT
CDR3aa: CASTRSGADTQYF

j_gene: TRBJ2-1
d_gene: .
v_gene: TRBV9
abundance: .
CDR3nt: TGTGCCAGCAGCGCAGGGCATGAGCAGTTCTTC
CDR3aa: CASSAGHEQFF

j_gene: TRBJ2-7
d_gene: TRBD1
v_gene: TRBV6-5
abundance: few
CDR3nt: TGTGCCAGCAGTTACGGGACAGGGAATCTCTACGAGCAGTACTTC
CDR3aa: CASSYGTGNLYEQYF

j_gene: TRBJ1-5
d_gene: .
v_gene: TRBV2
abundance: few
CDR3nt: TGTGCCAGCAAGAAAATGGTCTCGGGCAATCAGCCCCAGCATTTT
CDR3aa: CASKKMVSGNQPQHF

j_gene: TRBJ2-3
d_gene: .
v_gene: TRBV3-1
abundance: .
CDR3nt: TGTGCCAGCAGCGATTTGAACGGGCCCCGCACAGATACGCAGTATTTT
CDR3aa: CASSDLNGPRTDTQYF

j_gene: TRBJ2-7
d_gene: TRBD2
v_gene: TRBV6-1
abundance: .
CDR3nt: TGTGCCAGCAGTGCCACTAGCGACTACTCCTACGAGCAGTACTTC
CDR3aa: CASSATSDYSYEQYF

j_gene: TRBJ2-7
d_gene: .
v_gene: TRBV10-1
abundance: .
CDR3nt: TGCGCCAGCAGTGCTAGGAGCTCCTACGAGCAGTACTTC
CDR3aa: CASSARSSYEQYF

j_gene: TRBJ2-7
d_gene: .
v_gene: TRBV5-1
abundance: few
CDR3nt: TGCGCCAGCAGCTTTCTGGGACGGGACTCCTACGAGCAGTACTTC
CDR3aa: CASSFLGRDSYEQYF

j_gene: TRBJ2-3
d_gene: TRBD2
v_gene: TRBV7-8
abundance: .
CDR3nt: TGTGCCAGCAGCTTAATAGCGGGAGGGCCCACAGATACGCAGTATTTT
CDR3aa: CASSLIAGGPTDTQYF

j_gene: TRBJ2-7
d_gene: TRBD2
v_gene: TRBV7-8
abundance: .
CDR3nt: TGTGCCAGCAGCTTAGAACGGACTAGCGGGAGTTACGAGCAGTACTTC
CDR3aa: CASSLERTSGSYEQYF

j_gene: TRBJ2-1
d_gene: TRBD1
v_gene: TRBV5-1
abundance: few
CDR3nt: TGCGCCAGCAGCCACAACCCCGGGACAGGGGGGTACAATGAGCAGTTCTTC
CDR3aa: CASSHNPGTGGYNEQFF

j_gene: TRBJ2-7
d_gene: TRBD2
v_gene: TRBV20-1
abundance: .
CDR3nt: TGCAGTGCTGCTCCAAGGGACTATCCCGCCTACGAGCAGTACTTC
CDR3aa: CSAAPRDYPAYEQYF

j_gene: TRBJ2-4
d_gene: .
v_gene: TRBV25-1
abundance: .
CDR3nt: TGTGCCAGCAGTGAGCGAGGGCCCCCCAGACACATTCAGTACTTC
CDR3aa: CASSERGPPRHIQYF